One and the same sample provided the 24 T cell receptor beta chains below, sequenced in a study of blood T cells in healthy people across ages. It was with a sample-barcoded 5' primer and a J-beta primer mix that a second PCR of roughly 7 to 12 cycles was run. TCRdb used MiXCR to reprocess the 5' RACE reads, holding one entry per CDR3 protein. The data show about 570,000 distinct CDR3 sequences, approximately 27% seen once. The sequencing input was blood. These receptors were taken from a woman aged 70-85 years in good health.

The rearrangement links TRBV20-1 to TRBJ1-1; tentatively, D is TRBD1 (6 bases). The CDR3 contains 14 residues. V was cut by 6 bases and J by 4 bases, with 18 bases left in between. Germline-derived CDR1 and CDR2 are DFQATT and SNEGSKA (reference sequence). For the CDR3, the DNA is TGCAGTGCCCATAGAGGGGGGGTAAGCACTGAAGCTTTCTTT. Its translation is CSAHRGGVSTEAFF.

V and J are TRBV5-1 and TRBJ2-3, with 7 bases fitting TRBD2. V gave up 0 bases and J gave up 0 bases; unmatched junction bases: 4. The germline CDR1 and CDR2 sequences are SGHRS and YFSETQ. The CDR3 runs 16 residues. The CDR3 reads CASSLEVAGSTDTQYF. The CDR3 DNA reads as TGCGCCAGCAGCTTGGAGGTAGCGGGTAGCACAGATACGCAGTATTTT. Based on the CDR3 plus reference TRBV5-1 and TRBJ2-3, the full variable domain is KAGVTQTPRYLIKTRGQQVTLSCSPISGHRSVSWYQQTPGQGLQFLFEYFSETQRNKGNFPGRFSGRQFSNSRSEMNVSTLELGDSALYLCASSLEVAGSTDTQYFGPGTRLTVL.

This clonotype has just a few counts. The chain has TRBV20-1 and TRBJ2-3, with TRBD2 identical over 13 bases. The CDR3 covers 15 residues. V shed 5 bases, J shed 5 bases, and the junction held 7 bases outside the gene matches. Germline values: CDR1 DFQATT, CDR2 SNEGSKA (reference sequence). CDR3 amino acids: CSASRLAGGKDTQYF. The CDR3 region has the DNA TGCAGTGCTTCCCGACTAGCGGGGGGAAAAGATACGCAGTATTTT.

This clonotype was seen a handful of times. At one of its ends the junction is not consistent with the germline gene, which may arise from a read error. This chain joins TRBV27 and TRBJ2-1, with D maybe TRBD1 (5 bases). This CDR3 is 15 amino acids long. Germline V gene sequence: CDR1 MNHEY, CDR2 SMNVEV (reference sequence). CDR3 sequence: CAGSLSPGKRNEQFF. CDR3 sequence (DNA): TGTGCCGGCAGTTTATCGCCAGGGAAAAGGAATGAGCAGTTCTTC.

This clonotype was observed a single time. The V call is TRBV29-1, the J call TRBJ2-7; a possible D gene is TRBD2 (6 bases). Germline V lookup: CDR1 SQVTM, CDR2 ANQGSEA. Trimming stripped 4 bases from V and 8 bases from J, with 9 bases between. The CDR3 covers 10 residues. CDR3 region: CSVVEGKQYF. The CDR3 bases are TGCAGCGTTGTGGAGGGAAAGCAGTACTTC.

The V call is TRBV5-1, the J call TRBJ2-3; D remains ambiguous. CDR1 is SGHRS, CDR2 YFSETQ, per germline. The CDR3 loop spans 13 amino acids. The V gene lost 4 bases and the J gene lost 1 base, with 7 bases spanning the gap. CDR3: CASSPDGTDTQYF. For the CDR3, the DNA is TGCGCCAGCAGCCCCGACGGCACAGATACGCAGTATTTT.

This chain uses TRBV7-2 with TRBJ1-3; no reliable D call. Germline V CDR1 and CDR2: SGHTA, FQGNSA. This CDR3 contains 14 residues. V lost 3 bases, J lost 4 bases, and 10 bases lay in between. The CDR3 nucleotides are TGTGCCAGCAGCTTGGATGTTACCGGAAACACCATATATTTT. This sequence encodes CASSLDVTGNTIYF.

In this sample, this clonotype turned up a few times. V gene TRBV19 combines with J gene TRBJ1-2; 9 bases map to TRBD1. The CDR3 is made up of 15 amino acids. The junction had 6 bases not matched to a gene; V was cut back by 3 bases and J by 4 bases. Germline V gene lookup returns CDR1 LNHDA and CDR2 SQIVND (reference sequence). CDR3 residues: CASSMQTGGSYGYTF. In DNA form, the CDR3 reads TGTGCCAGTAGTATGCAGACAGGGGGATCCTATGGCTACACCTTC.

The chain combines TRBV5-5 with TRBJ2-1; maybe TRBD1 (5 bases). Germline CDR1 and CDR2: SGHKS and YYEKEE (reference sequence). The CDR3 contains 16 residues. The V gene lost 0 bases and the J gene lost 1 base, with 11 bases spanning the gap. The chain's CDR3 is CASSLEGLGSYNEQFF. The CDR3 DNA sequence: TGTGCCAGCAGCTTGGAGGGGTTAGGGTCCTACAATGAGCAGTTCTTC.

V usage is TRBV11-1 and J usage is TRBJ2-5; tentatively, D is TRBD2 (5 bases). TRBJ2-1 matches the DNA end more closely, so the J call is doubtful. Germline CDR1 SGHAT, CDR2 FQDESV (reference sequence). The CDR3 contains 13 residues. CDR3 residues: CANGVNSYNEQFF. The CDR3 nucleotides read TGTGCTAACGGGGTAAACTCCTACAATGAGCAGTTCTTC.

This clonotype came up a few times. The V gene is TRBV4-1, the J gene TRBJ1-2; the D gene is possibly TRBD1 (5 bases). Trimming took off 0 bases at V and 6 bases at J, with 17 bases between the two ends. The V gene's germline CDR1 is MGHRA and CDR2 YSYEKL. The CDR3 is 16 residues long. Here the CDR3 DNA reads TGCGCCAGCAGCCAAGATCAGTTGTGGGACGCTCATGGCTACACCTTC. This sequence encodes CASSQDQLWDAHGYTF.

This clonotype was seen repeatedly, ten times or more. The genes are TRBV6-5 and TRBJ2-6; D might be TRBD1 (6 bases). This CDR3 has 15 residues. The V gene lost 2 bases and the J gene lost 4 bases, with 9 bases spanning the gap. CDR1 and CDR2 (germline): MNHEY, SVGAGI. As DNA, the CDR3 is TGTGCCAGCAGTTACGCCGGGACAGGGGCCAACGTCCTGACTTTC. This encodes CASSYAGTGANVLTF.

The genes are TRBV20-1 and TRBJ2-6, with D possibly TRBD1 on 6 matching bases. CDR1 is DFQATT, CDR2 SNEGSKA, per germline (reference sequence). Trimming cost V 5 bases and J 0 bases, with 11 bases left between them. The length of the CDR3 is 15 residues. The CDR3 nucleotides read TGCAGTGCTGCGGACAGAAGCTCTGGGGCCAACGTCCTGACTTTC. Its protein product is CSAADRSSGANVLTF.

DNA of the CDR3: TGTGCCAGCAGCCCTATAGGCCATACAGATACGCAGTATTTT. Its translation: CASSPIGHTDTQYF. This sequence joins TRBV7-9 and TRBJ2-3; D gene ambiguous. This CDR3 is built from 14 residues. Germline CDR1 is SEHNR and CDR2 is FQNEAQ (reference sequence). V lost 5 bases and J lost 3, with 12 bases in between.

The chain uses TRBV25-1 and TRBJ2-7, with D possibly being TRBD2 (6 bases). V was pared by 1 base and J by 5 bases, with 15 bases between. Germline CDR1 is MGHDK and CDR2 is SYGVNS. This CDR3 is built from 15 residues. CDR3 protein: CASSEFGGKSNEQYF. CDR3 in DNA: TGTGCCAGCAGTGAATTCGGGGGAAAGTCGAACGAGCAGTACTTC.

In its sample, this clonotype was seen a few times. V usage is TRBV7-3 and J usage is TRBJ2-3, with D unresolved. Germline assignment: CDR1 SGHTA and CDR2 FQGTGA. The length of the CDR3 is 14 residues. Trimming removed 1 base from V and 5 bases from J, with 10 bases in between. The CDR3 loop reads CASSLNPLGDTQYF. The CDR3, as DNA: TGTGCCAGCAGCTTAAATCCATTGGGAGATACGCAGTATTTT.

This clonotype appeared many times. The V call is TRBV7-3, the J call TRBJ2-4; 11 bases map to TRBD2. The CDR3 totals 18 residues. Germline trimming cut 2 bases from V and 5 bases from J; bases unmatched to any gene: 11. The germline V gene encodes CDR1 SGHTA and CDR2 FQGTGA. The CDR3 is CASSLQGRSGLAENIQYF. CDR3 nucleotides: TGTGCCAGCAGCTTACAAGGCCGATCGGGACTAGCGGAAAACATTCAGTACTTC. Variable domain in full (rest from reference TRBV7-3 and TRBJ2-4): GAGVSQTPSNKVTEKGKYVELRCDPISGHTALYWYRQSLGQGPEFLIYFQGTGAADDSGLPNDRFFAVRPEGSVSTLKIQRTERGDSAVYLCASSLQGRSGLAENIQYFGAGTRLSVL.

This clonotype has more than one count but fewer than ten. The chain is built from TRBV6-6 and TRBJ1-2; 11 bases are shared with TRBD1. The ends lost 2 bases at V and 8 bases at J; junction bases unmatched: 7. The CDR3 sequence is 15 residues long. Germline V gives CDR1 MNHNY, CDR2 SVGAGI (reference sequence). The CDR3 is CASSYQGQGDRGYTF. DNA for the CDR3: TGTGCCAGCAGTTACCAGGGACAGGGGGATCGGGGCTACACCTTC.

The chain joins TRBV7-2 to TRBJ1-6; D is perhaps TRBD1 (5 bases). The CDR3 sequence is 17 residues long. CDR1 is SGHTA, CDR2 FQGNSA, per germline. The V end was cut by 5 bases, the J end by 7 bases, with 21 bases between. CDR3 sequence (DNA): TGTGCCAGCAGCACACCGAACGGGGGGAATCCCAATTCACCCCTCCACTTT. Protein: CASSTPNGGNPNSPLHF.

In this sample, this clonotype turned up a few times. This chain joins TRBV5-1 and TRBJ1-4; D remains ambiguous. The CDR3 is made up of 15 amino acids. Germline V gives CDR1 SGHRS, CDR2 YFSETQ. Trimming cost V 0 bases and J 4 bases, with 10 bases left between them. CDR3 sequence: CASSLAGMGNEKLFF. CDR3 coding DNA: TGCGCCAGCAGCTTGGCGGGGATGGGTAATGAAAAACTGTTTTTT.

V usage is TRBV24-1 and J usage is TRBJ2-1; 7 bases are shared with TRBD1. This CDR3 contains 17 residues. Germline V lookup: CDR1 KGHDR, CDR2 SFDVKD. The V gene end was trimmed by 5 bases and the J gene end by 0 bases; junction bases not matched to a gene: 9. The CDR3 loop reads CATSVVTGVSSYNEQFF. In nucleotides, the CDR3 is TGTGCCACCAGTGTCGTCACAGGGGTTAGCTCCTACAATGAGCAGTTCTTC.

This rearrangement joins TRBV7-3 to TRBJ1-2; D gene uncertain. The CDR3 sequence is 15 residues long. The V gene's germline CDR1 is SGHTA and CDR2 FQGTGA. Trimming took 2 bases from V and 0 from J, leaving 10 bases between them. The CDR3 DNA reads as TGTGCCAGCAGCTTATCCGGGTCCACTAACTATGGCTACACCTTC. Translating it yields CASSLSGSTNYGYTF.

A few counts support this clonotype. The gene calls are TRBV18 and TRBJ2-3, with 9 bases that match TRBD1. The CDR3 totals 15 residues. Trimming removed 2 bases from V and 2 bases from J; junction bases left unmatched: 2. Per the germline V gene, CDR1 is KGHSH and CDR2 is LQKENI. The CDR3 DNA is TGTGCCAGCTCACCAGGACAGGGGAACACAGATACGCAGTATTTT. It codes for CASSPGQGNTDTQYF.

The J gene is TRBJ2-3, the V gene TRBV20-1; a weak D match, TRBD1 (5 bases). The CDR3 is 15 amino acids. From germline, CDR1 is DFQATT and CDR2 SNEGSKA (reference sequence). The ends were cut back, 0 bases at V and 1 base at J, with 11 bases in the middle. The CDR3 sequence is CSARDRVLGTDTQYF. The CDR3 nucleotides are TGCAGTGCTAGAGACAGGGTACTTGGCACAGATACGCAGTATTTT.